This T cell receptor beta chain was captured by sequencing in a study of blood T cell repertoires in COVID-19. Profiled with immunoSEQ multiplex PCR; TCRdb holds only in-frame clones, not every one. The sample comprises tens of thousands of clones, roughly 88% of which are singletons, and 8% rests with the top ten. Germline V gene data show CDR1 as SGHVS and CDR2 as FQNEAQ. V was pared by 1 base and J by 2 bases, with 12 bases of the junction left unmatched. The CDR3 is 19 amino acids. The chain uses TRBV7-8 and TRBJ2-3; 10 nucleotides agree with TRBD2. The source is a man in his forties or fifties with acute or convalescent COVID-19. The source material was peripheral blood. The CDR3 loop is CASSLGGLADYPLTDTQYF. DNA of the CDR3: TGTGCCAGCAGCTTAGGCGGACTAGCGGATTATCCCCTCACAGATACGCAGTATTTT.